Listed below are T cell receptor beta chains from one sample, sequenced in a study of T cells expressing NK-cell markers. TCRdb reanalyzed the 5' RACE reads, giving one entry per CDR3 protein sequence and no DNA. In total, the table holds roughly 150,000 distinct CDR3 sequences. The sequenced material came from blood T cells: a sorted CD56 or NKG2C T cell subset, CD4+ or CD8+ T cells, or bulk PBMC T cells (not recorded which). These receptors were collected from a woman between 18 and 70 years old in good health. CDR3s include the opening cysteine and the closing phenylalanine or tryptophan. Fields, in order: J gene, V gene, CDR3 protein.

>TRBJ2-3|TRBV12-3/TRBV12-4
CASSFSDTQYF
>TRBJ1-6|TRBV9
CASSVGLDSPLHF
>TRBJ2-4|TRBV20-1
CSARDRRHNLDIQYF
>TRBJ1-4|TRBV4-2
CASSQALENLEKLFF
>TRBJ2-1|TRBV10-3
CATHYGLAGDNEQFF
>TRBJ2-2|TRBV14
CASSQDRAWIGELFF
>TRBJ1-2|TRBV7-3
CASSTGRGNYGYTF
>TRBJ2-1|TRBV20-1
CSARRPGQGINEQFF
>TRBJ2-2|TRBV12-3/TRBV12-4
CASRLRPSGLAGAAGELFF
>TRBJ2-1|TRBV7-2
CASSSRLALGNEQFF
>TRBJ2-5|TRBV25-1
CASSPWTGGQETQYF
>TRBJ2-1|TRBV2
CASRRDLGGHNEQFF
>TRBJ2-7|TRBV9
CASSAGSGGQGEQYF
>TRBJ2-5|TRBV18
CASSPPHRAETQYF
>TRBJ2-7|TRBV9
CASSVSSGTSGVPVEQYF
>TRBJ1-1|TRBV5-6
CASSLRTGALSALDAFF
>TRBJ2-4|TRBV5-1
CASSWPLKGLAKNIQYF
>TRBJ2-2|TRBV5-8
CASSRGLVWNAGELFF
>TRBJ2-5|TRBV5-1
CASSWLPGLATQETQYF
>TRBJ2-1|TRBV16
CASSQMGGSYNEQFF
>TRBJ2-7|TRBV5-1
CASSRGTGEAYEQYF
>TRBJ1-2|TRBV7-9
CASSLRSRVDGYTF
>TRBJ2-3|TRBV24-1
CATSDRLAGDLPDTQYF
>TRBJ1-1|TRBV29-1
CSGGLGWGMNTEAFF
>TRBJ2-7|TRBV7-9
CASSLVRGRHNYEQYF
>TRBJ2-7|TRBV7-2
CASSTRTSGSREQYF
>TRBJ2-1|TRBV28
CASRKPGLGEQFF
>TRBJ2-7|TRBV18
CASSPLQGAKEQYF
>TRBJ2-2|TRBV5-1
CASSLVAVRGSGELFF
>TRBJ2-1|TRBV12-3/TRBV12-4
CASSLASFDNEQFF
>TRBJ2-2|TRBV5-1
CASSSLQGQNTGELFF
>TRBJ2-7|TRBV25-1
CASSTGTGGYEQYF
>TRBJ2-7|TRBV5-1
CASSLKDPYEQYF
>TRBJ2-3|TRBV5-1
CASRYGLSSWTSGDTDTQYF
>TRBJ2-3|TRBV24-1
CATGGLSTDTQYF
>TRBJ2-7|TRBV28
CASSLETGEGRQYF
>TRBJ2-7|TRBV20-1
CSAYPLARSSYEQYF
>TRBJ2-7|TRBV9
CASSAHGTVYEQYF
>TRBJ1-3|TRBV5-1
CASSADTGATGNTIYF
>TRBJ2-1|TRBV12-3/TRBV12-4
CASTRQRAYNEQFF
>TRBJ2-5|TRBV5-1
CASSLTGGAPQETQYF
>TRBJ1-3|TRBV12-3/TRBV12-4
CASGTGTGGSSGNTIYF
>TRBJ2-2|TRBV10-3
CAIGRNTGELFF
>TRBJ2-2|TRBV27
CASSPTLLAGGSGELFF
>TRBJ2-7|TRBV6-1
CASSDPRQSFSYEQYF
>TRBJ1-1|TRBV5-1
CASSRGTRNTEAFF
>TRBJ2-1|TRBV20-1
CSARASSGRNEQFF
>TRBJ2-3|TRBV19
CASSPGGTSTDTQYF
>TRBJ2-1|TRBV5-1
CASSTPQGYNEQFF
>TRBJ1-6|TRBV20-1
CSASAAGTAYNSPLHF
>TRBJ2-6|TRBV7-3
CASSPGLGQSSGANVLTF
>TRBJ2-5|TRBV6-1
CASILDRGRETQYF
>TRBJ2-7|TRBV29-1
CSAKDRAFHEQYF
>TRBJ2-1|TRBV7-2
CASSPPPGVYNEQFF
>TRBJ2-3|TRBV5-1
CASSPGGTASTDTQYF
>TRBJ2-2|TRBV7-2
CASSLAVGLVNTGELFF
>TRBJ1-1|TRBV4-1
CASSLSEILNTEAFF